This T cell receptor (beta chain) is drawn from a study of post-analysis software for immune sequencing data. Findings of the study overall: Higher frequency in patients than in controls was seen for about five TRBV segments, with TRBV5-6, TRBV5-1 and TRBV20-1 among them. Samples from a shared batch, those prepared together, strongly co-clustered by F measure.

The CDR3 has 17 residues. J lost 4 bases, V lost 5 bases, and 13 bases had no gene match. Looked up from germline, CDR1 is SEHNR and CDR2 is FQNEAQ (reference sequence). This clonotype was seen only a few times. The antigen remains unidentified. TCR beta cDNA libraries included unique molecular identifiers. MiXCR, applied by TCRdb to the PCR reads, yields one record per CDR3 protein. This sample has 450,000 to 700,000 distinct CDR3 sequences; 44% occur once, and the top ten carry under 2%. Sequencing input: blood. The rearrangement uses TRBV7-9 and TRBJ2-5; 10 bases align to TRBD1. This TCR was sampled from a girl between 5 and 17 years old with multiple sclerosis. CDR3 sequence reads: CASSPPPGTGDSETQYF. CDR3 nucleotides: TGTGCCAGCAGCCCCCCCCCTGGGACAGGGGACTCAGAGACCCAGTACTTC.